One TCR beta chain is described in this entry. The CDR3 length is 17 residues. V shed 0 bases and J shed 8 bases, with 20 bases lying between them. Germline CDR1 reads MNHNS; CDR2 reads SASEGT. The sample comes from a study of shared clonotypes between healthy human individuals. Researchers reported that CD8 memory united CD45RO+ cells with CCR7-negative CD45RA+ TemRA cells. The method was immunoSEQ multiplex PCR; TCRdb's version includes in-frame clones alone and lacks a portion of them. The sample shows approximately 640,000 clones, less than 95% of them seen only once. The clonotype was recovered from a young man in good health. Some clones in this sample may be carry-over from other donors' samples. The J gene is TRBJ1-3, the V gene TRBV6-1, with D possibly being TRBD1 (5 bases). Specimen: memory CD8+ T cells from PBMCs. Subset noted: CD45RO+ cells pooled with CCR7-negative TemRA cells. CDR3 in DNA: TGTGCCAGCAGTGAAGCGCTTCGGCAGGGCTCCGCTGACACCATATATTTT. Translating it yields CASSEALRQGSADTIYF.